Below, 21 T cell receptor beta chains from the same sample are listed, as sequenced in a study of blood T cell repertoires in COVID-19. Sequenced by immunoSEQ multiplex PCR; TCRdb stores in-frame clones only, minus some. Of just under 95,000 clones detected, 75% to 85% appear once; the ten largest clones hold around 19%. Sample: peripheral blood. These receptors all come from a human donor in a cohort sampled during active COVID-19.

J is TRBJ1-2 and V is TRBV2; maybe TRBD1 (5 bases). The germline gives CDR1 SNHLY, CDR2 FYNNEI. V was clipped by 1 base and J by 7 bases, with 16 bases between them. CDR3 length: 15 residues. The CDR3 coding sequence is TGTGCCAGCAGTGAAGTGGCGGCAGGGTCGTTTGGCTACACCTTC. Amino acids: CASSEVAAGSFGYTF.

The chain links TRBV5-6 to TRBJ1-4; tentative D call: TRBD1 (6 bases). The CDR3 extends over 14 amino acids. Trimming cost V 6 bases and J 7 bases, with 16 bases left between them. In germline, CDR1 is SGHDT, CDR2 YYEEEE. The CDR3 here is CASNVRSGVEKLFF. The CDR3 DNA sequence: TGTGCCAGCAACGTCCGTTCAGGGGTTGAAAAACTGTTTTTT.

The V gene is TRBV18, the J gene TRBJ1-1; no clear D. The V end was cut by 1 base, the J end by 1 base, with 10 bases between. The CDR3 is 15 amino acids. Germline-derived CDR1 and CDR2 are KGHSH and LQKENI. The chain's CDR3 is CASSPQLVENTEAFF. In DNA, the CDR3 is TGTGCCAGCTCACCACAATTAGTTGAGAACACTGAAGCTTTCTTT.

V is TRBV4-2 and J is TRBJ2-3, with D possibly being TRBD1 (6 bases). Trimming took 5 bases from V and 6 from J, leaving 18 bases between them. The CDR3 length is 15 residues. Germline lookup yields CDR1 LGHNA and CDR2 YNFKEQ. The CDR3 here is CASSRDTTPTDTQYF. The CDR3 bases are TGTGCCAGCAGCAGGGACACGACCCCTACCGATACGCAGTATTTT.

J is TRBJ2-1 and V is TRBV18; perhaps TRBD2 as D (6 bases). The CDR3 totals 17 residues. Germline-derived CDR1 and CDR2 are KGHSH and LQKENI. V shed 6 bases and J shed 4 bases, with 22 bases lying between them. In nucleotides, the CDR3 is TGTGCCAGCTCTCCTACCTCCGGGGCGGGATTATACAATGAGCAGTTCTTC. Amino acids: CASSPTSGAGLYNEQFF.

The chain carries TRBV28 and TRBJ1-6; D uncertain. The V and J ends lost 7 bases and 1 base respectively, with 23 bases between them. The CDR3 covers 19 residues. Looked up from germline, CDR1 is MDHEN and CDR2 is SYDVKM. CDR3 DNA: TGTGCCAGCATTTCCCACGAGGGTGCAGAGGGTTCCTATAATTCACCCCTCCACTTT. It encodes CASISHEGAEGSYNSPLHF.

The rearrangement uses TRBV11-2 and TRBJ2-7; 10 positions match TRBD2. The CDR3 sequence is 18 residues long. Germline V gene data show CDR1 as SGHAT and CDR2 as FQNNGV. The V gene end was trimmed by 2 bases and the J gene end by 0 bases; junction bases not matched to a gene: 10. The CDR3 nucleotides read TGTGCCAGCAGCTTATCCGCCGCTCTAGCGGGAGTCTCCTACGAGCAGTACTTC. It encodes CASSLSAALAGVSYEQYF.

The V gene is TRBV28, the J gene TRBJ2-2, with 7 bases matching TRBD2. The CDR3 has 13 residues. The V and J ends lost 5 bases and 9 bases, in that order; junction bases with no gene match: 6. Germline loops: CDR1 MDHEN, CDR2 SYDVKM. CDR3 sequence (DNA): TGTGCCAGCAGTCCTAGCGGTCCCCGGGAGCTGTTTTTT. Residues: CASSPSGPRELFF.

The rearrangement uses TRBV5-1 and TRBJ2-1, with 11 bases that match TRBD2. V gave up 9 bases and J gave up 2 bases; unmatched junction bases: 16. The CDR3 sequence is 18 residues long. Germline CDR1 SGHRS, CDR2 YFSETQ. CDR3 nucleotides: TGCGCCATCGAGGCGGGGACTAGCGGTAGGGGAACCTACAATGAGCAGTTCTTC. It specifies CAIEAGTSGRGTYNEQFF.

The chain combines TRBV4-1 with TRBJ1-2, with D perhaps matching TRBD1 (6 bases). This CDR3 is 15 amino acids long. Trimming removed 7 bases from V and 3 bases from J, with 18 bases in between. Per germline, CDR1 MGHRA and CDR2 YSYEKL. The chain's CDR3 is CASTTRTELDYGYTF. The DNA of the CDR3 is TGCGCCAGCACCACCAGGACAGAGCTAGACTATGGCTACACCTTC.

CDR3 sequence: CASSLRQAGTEAFF. The CDR3, as DNA: TGTGCCAGCAGCCTGAGACAGGCCGGCACTGAAGCTTTCTTT. The chain uses TRBV3-1 (or the pseudogene TRBV3-2) and TRBJ1-1, with D perhaps matching TRBD1 (6 bases). The CDR3 totals 14 residues. V was shortened by 4 bases and J by 4 bases, with 13 bases between the two germline ends. Germline CDR1 is LGHDT and CDR2 is YNNKEL (reference sequence).

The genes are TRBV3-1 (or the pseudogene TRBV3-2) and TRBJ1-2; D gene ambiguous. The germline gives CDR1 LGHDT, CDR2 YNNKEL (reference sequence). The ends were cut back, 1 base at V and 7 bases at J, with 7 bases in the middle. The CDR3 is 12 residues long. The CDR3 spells CASSQGAVGYTF. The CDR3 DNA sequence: TGTGCCAGCAGCCAAGGGGCTGTTGGCTACACCTTC.

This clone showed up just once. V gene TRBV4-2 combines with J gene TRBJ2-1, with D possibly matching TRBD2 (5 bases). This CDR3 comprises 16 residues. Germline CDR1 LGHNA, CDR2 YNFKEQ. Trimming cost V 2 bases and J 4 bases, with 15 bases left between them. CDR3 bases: TGTGCCAGCAGCCAAATTCTAGCAGCGAGTTACAATGAGCAGTTCTTC. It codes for CASSQILAASYNEQFF.

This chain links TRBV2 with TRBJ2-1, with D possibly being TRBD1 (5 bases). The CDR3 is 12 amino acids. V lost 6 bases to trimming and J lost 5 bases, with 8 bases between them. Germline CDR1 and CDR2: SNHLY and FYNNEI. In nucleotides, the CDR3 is TGTGCCAGCAGGCTGACAGACAATGAGCAGTTCTTC. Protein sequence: CASRLTDNEQFF.

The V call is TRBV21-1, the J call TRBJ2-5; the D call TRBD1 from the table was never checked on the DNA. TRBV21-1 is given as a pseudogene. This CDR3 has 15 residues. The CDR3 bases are TGTGCCAGCAGCCGCCCGGGTTCAGGGGGTAAGACCCAGTACTTC. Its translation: CASSRPGSGGKTQYF.

Here the CDR3 reads CASSLGPDTGELFF. As DNA, the CDR3 is TGTGCCAGCAGTTTGGGCCCGGACACCGGGGAGCTGTTTTTT. The gene calls are TRBV28 and TRBJ2-2; D gene unclear. This CDR3 is 14 amino acids long. V lost 3 bases to trimming and J lost 3 bases, with 8 bases between them. Germline V gene sequence: CDR1 MDHEN, CDR2 SYDVKM.

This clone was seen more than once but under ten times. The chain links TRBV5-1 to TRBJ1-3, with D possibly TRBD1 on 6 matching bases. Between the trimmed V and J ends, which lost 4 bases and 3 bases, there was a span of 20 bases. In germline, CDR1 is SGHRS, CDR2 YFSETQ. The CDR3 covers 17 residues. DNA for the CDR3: TGCGCCAGCAGCCTGGGCGGGGGCGGCCTTTTTGGAAACACCATATATTTT. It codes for CASSLGGGGLFGNTIYF.

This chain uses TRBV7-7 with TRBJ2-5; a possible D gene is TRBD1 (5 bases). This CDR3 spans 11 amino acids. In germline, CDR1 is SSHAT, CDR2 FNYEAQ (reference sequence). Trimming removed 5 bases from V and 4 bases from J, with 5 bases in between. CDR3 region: CASSQGETQYF. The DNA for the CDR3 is TGTGCCAGCAGCCAGGGAGAGACCCAGTACTTC. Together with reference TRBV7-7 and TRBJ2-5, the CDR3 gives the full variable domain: GAGVSQSPRYKVTKRGQDVTLRCDPISSHATLYWYQQALGQGPEFLTYFNYEAQPDKSGLPSDRFSAERPEGSISTLTIQRTEQRDSAMYRCASSQGETQYFGPGTRLLVL.

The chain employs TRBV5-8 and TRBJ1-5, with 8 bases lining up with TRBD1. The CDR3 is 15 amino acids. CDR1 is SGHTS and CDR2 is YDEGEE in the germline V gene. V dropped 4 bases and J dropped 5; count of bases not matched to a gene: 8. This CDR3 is CASSPRTGWDQPQHF. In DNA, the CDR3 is TGTGCCAGCAGCCCCCGGACAGGGTGGGATCAGCCCCAGCATTTT.

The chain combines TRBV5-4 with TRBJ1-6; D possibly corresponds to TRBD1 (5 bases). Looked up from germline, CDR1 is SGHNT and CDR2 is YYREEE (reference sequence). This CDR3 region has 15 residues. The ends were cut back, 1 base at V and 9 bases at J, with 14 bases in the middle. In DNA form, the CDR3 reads TGTGCCAGCAGCTTGATTGGCAGGGATAGTTCACCCCTCCACTTT. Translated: CASSLIGRDSSPLHF.

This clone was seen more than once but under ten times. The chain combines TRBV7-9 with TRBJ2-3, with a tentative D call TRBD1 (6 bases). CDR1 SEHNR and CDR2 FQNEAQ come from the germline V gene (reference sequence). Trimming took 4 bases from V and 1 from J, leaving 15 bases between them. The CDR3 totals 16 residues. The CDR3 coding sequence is TGTGCCAGCAGCTCGGGACAATCCAAGCGCACAGATACGCAGTATTTT. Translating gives CASSSGQSKRTDTQYF.